This TCR beta chain was identified during a study of blood T cell repertoires in COVID-19. As for the study in general: Collection of acute and convalescent COVID-19 samples took place in the United States, Italy and Spain. PBMCs, B-cell-depleted T cells, or T cells provided the cDNA or gDNA that made up the material.

In germline, CDR1 is ENHRY, CDR2 SYGVKD. V lost 2 bases, J lost 4 bases, and 8 bases stayed unmatched. The CDR3 is 16 amino acids. Using immunoSEQ multiplex PCR, the repertoire was profiled, and TCRdb retains in-frame clones only, with some absent. Among around 60,000 clones listed, 60% to 85% were seen once. Sequencing was performed on peripheral blood. This TCR derives from a human donor in a cohort sampled during active COVID-19. This chain joins TRBV10-3 and TRBJ2-5; 9 positions match TRBD1. CDR3 DNA sequence: TGTGCCATCAGTGAGGGCGGACAGGGGTTGGGAGAGACCCAGTACTTC. As protein: CAISEGGQGLGETQYF.